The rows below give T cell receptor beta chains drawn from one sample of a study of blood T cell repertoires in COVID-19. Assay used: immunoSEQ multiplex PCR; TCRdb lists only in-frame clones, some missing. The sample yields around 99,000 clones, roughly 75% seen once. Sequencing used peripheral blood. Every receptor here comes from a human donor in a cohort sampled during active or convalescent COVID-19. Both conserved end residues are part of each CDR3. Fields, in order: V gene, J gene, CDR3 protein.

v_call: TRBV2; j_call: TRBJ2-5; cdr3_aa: CASRLRQQETQYF
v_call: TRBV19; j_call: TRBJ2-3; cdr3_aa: CASTDRAVSDTQYF
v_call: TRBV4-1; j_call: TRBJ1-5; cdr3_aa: CASSQDWGRYLNQPQHF
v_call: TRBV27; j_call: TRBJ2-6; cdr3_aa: CASREVGADRVGNQPSGANVLTF
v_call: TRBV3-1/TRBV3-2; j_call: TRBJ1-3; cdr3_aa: CASSYRAGNTIYF
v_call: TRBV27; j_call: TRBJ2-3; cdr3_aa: CASRSSGTDTQYF
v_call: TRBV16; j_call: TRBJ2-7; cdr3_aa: CASSQFPDYEQYF
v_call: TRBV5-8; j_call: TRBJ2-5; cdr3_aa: CASMWRMEGRETQYF
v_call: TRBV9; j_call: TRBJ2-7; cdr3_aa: CASSLRGGDRDEQYF
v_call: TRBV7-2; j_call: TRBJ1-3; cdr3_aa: CASSLALWGAGNTIYF
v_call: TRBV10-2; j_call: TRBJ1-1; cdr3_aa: CASGGPRPTEAFF
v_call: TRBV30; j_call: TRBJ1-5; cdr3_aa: CAWSGGPNQPQHF
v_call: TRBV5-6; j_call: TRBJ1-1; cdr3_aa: CASSWPGTGNTEAFF
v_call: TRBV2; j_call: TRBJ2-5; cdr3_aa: CASRDSLPQETQYF
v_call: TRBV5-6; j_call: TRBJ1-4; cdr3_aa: CASSLLRFTPTNEKLFF
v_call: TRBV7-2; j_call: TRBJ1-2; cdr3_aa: CASSLWKGWGYTF
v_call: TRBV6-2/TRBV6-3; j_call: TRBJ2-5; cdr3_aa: CASSPQAPGREYQETQYF
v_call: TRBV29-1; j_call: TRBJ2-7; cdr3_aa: CSVVAGDSYEQYF
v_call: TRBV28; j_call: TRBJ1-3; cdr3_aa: CASSSNTNRVGTIYF
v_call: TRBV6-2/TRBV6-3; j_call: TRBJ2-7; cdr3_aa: CASSYLAYEQYF
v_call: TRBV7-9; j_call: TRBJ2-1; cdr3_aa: CASSYSGGSSYNEQFF
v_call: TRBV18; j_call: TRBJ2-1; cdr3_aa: CASSLPGLAGGPDEQFF
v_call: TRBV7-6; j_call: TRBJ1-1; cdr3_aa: CASSLVYSADSLNTEAFF
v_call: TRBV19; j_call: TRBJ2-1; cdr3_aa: CASSLPGQGYNEQFF
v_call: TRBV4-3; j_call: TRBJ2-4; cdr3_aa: CASSLHGGAVNIQYF
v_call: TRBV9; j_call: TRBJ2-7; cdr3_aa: CASSSGTAYEQYF
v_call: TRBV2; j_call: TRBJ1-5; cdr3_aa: CASGTGQNNQPQHF
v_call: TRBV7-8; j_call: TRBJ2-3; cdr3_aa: CASSPEWGGQYF
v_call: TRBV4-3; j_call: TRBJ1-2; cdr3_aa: CASSQDTGTSYGYTF
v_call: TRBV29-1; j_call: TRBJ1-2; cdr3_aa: CSVNRDNNYGYTF
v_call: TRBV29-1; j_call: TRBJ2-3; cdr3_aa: CSLPGLATDTQYF